The 19 T cell receptor beta chains given below trace back to one sample, sequenced in a study of cytomegalovirus exposure and HLA in healthy donors. Amplification used 60 Vbeta primers and 13 Jbeta primers. Assay used: immunoSEQ multiplex PCR; TCRdb lists only in-frame clones, some missing. The sample carries 200,000 to 250,000 clones, 75% to 90% recorded once. Sequences were obtained from PBMCs. Receptor source: a boy younger than 10 in good health and CMV-seronegative.

This chain connects TRBV5-8 to TRBJ1-2, with a tentative D call TRBD1 (6 bases). This CDR3 region has 20 residues. Trimming took off 3 bases at V and 4 bases at J, with 31 bases between the two ends. Germline V gives CDR1 SGHTS, CDR2 YDEGEE. The CDR3 bases are TGTGCCAGCAGCTCCACATCCGTCCCAGGGGATGTGAGGCGAGGCTATGGCTACACCTTC. Its translation: CASSSTSVPGDVRRGYGYTF.

This sequence joins TRBV9 and TRBJ1-1; 7 bases are a match to TRBD1. Germline V lookup: CDR1 SGDLS, CDR2 YYNGEE. This CDR3 is built from 16 residues. Losses at the gene ends were 4 bases for V and 5 bases for J; bases not matched to a gene: 14. The CDR3 region is CASSTRQGEGFTEAFF. The CDR3, as DNA: TGTGCCAGCAGCACCAGACAGGGAGAGGGGTTTACTGAAGCTTTCTTT. Looking up the rest from reference TRBV9 and TRBJ1-1 gives the full variable domain: DSGVTQTPKHLITATGQRVTLRCSPRSGDLSVYWYQQSLDQGLQFLIQYYNGEERAKGNILERFSAQQFPDLHSELNLSSLELGDSALYFCASSTRQGEGFTEAFFGQGTRLTVV.

This clone was seen only once. The chain uses TRBV7-2 and TRBJ2-1, with a weak D call TRBD1 (6 bases). The germline V and J ends were trimmed by 1 base and 2 bases, with 18 bases remaining between them. CDR3 length: 18 amino acids. Germline loops: CDR1 SGHTA, CDR2 FQGNSA. The CDR3, as DNA: TGTGCCAGCAGCTTAGTGTTCTGGGAAGAGGGGGCCTACAATGAGCAGTTCTTC. It is translated as CASSLVFWEEGAYNEQFF.

This chain joins TRBV5-8 and TRBJ1-4, with TRBD1 matching over 7 bases. In germline, CDR1 is SGHTS, CDR2 YDEGEE. Trimming removed 1 base from V and 4 bases from J; junction bases left unmatched: 7. The CDR3 has 16 residues. In DNA, the CDR3 is TGTGCCAGCAGCTTGTTTACAGGGGACCTTAATGAAAAACTGTTTTTT. Its protein product is CASSLFTGDLNEKLFF.

The chain employs TRBV6-5 and TRBJ2-7, with 7 bases identical to TRBD1. The CDR3 is 16 amino acids. Per the germline V gene, CDR1 is MNHEY and CDR2 is SVGAGI. The J segment lost 5 bases and the V segment lost 2 bases, leaving 12 bases of the junction unmatched. The CDR3 DNA reads TGTGCCAGCAGTTACACCCAATTAAGGGGGCGTGACGAGCAGTACTTC. Translation: CASSYTQLRGRDEQYF.

This sequence joins TRBV5-4 and TRBJ2-7, with a tentative D call TRBD2 (5 bases). The CDR3 extends over 14 amino acids. V lost 0 bases, J lost 2 bases, and 9 bases lay in between. Germline V gene sequence: CDR1 SGHNT, CDR2 YYREEE (reference sequence). The CDR3 region is CASSLGTGAYEQYF. The CDR3 bases are TGTGCCAGCAGCTTGGGGACTGGAGCCTACGAGCAGTACTTC.

The chain recombines TRBV19 with TRBJ1-1; D remains unclear. V shed 6 bases and J shed 4 bases, with 12 bases lying between them. The germline CDR1 and CDR2 sequences are LNHDA and SQIVND (reference sequence). The length of the CDR3 is 13 residues. This chain's CDR3 is CASRAGTATEAFF. In DNA, the CDR3 is TGTGCCAGTAGGGCGGGTACCGCCACTGAAGCTTTCTTT.

This clone has a single count. The V call is TRBV2, the J call TRBJ1-5; unclear D gene. Germline V gives CDR1 SNHLY, CDR2 FYNNEI. This CDR3 is built from 13 residues. Deletions cut 6 bases from V and 5 bases from J, with 11 bases between. In nucleotides, the CDR3 is TGTGCCAGCAGAAAGGAGTTCGATCAGCCCCAGCATTTT. Translation: CASRKEFDQPQHF.

The CDR3 DNA reads TGCGCCAGCGCACGGGATCCTACCTACGAGCAGTACTTC. Translated: CASARDPTYEQYF. The J gene is TRBJ2-7, the V gene TRBV5-1; possibly TRBD2 for D (5 bases). The V gene lost 7 bases and the J gene lost 2 bases, with 13 bases spanning the gap. Germline values: CDR1 SGHRS, CDR2 YFSETQ. The CDR3 is 13 residues long.

The chain combines TRBV6-1 with TRBJ2-2, with a tentative D call TRBD2 (5 bases). This CDR3 spans 16 amino acids. V lost 2 bases and J lost 7, with 17 bases in between. Germline-derived CDR1 and CDR2 are MNHNS and SASEGT. The DNA for the CDR3 is TGTGCCAGCAGTGAATCAACTCCGATAGGAGGCGGGGAGCTGTTTTTT. Encoded protein: CASSESTPIGGGELFF.

The V and J genes are TRBV5-8 and TRBJ2-7; 9 nucleotides align to TRBD1. The CDR3 has 14 residues. Germline trimming cut 4 bases from V and 3 bases from J; bases unmatched to any gene: 5. The germline V gene encodes CDR1 SGHTS and CDR2 YDEGEE. This chain's CDR3 is CASSGGQGIYEQYF. The DNA of the CDR3 is TGTGCCAGCAGCGGGGGACAGGGTATCTACGAGCAGTACTTC.

V usage is TRBV6-1 and J usage is TRBJ1-2; TRBD1 matches 7 bases. The CDR3 length is 15 residues. Germline V gives CDR1 MNHNS, CDR2 SASEGT. Trimming removed 5 bases from V and 4 bases from J; junction bases left unmatched: 10. CDR3 region: CASSNKDRDPYGYTF. Here the CDR3 DNA reads TGTGCCAGCAGTAATAAAGACAGGGACCCCTATGGCTACACCTTC.

The V call is TRBV18, the J call TRBJ1-5, with TRBD1 identical over 10 bases. This CDR3 contains 15 residues. In germline, CDR1 is KGHSH, CDR2 LQKENI. V was clipped by 3 bases and J by 6 bases; unmatched bases: 5. The CDR3 loop is CASSPSGQGSQPQHF. CDR3 bases: TGTGCCAGCTCACCCTCGGGACAGGGGAGTCAGCCCCAGCATTTT. Combining the CDR3 with reference TRBV18 and TRBJ1-5 gives the whole variable domain NAGVMQNPRHLVRRRGQEARLRCSPMKGHSHVYWYRQLPEEGLKFMVYLQKENIIDESGMPKERFSAEFPKEGPSILRIQQVVRGDSAAYFCASSPSGQGSQPQHFGDGTRLSIL.

The J gene is TRBJ1-4, the V gene TRBV5-1; 8 bases are a match to TRBD1. The CDR3 is 15 residues long. V shed 4 bases, J shed 8 bases, and the junction held 10 bases outside the gene matches. Germline V CDR1 and CDR2: SGHRS, YFSETQ. The CDR3 sequence is CASSPGTGWGEKLFF. The CDR3 nucleotides are TGCGCCAGCAGCCCGGGGACAGGATGGGGAGAAAAACTGTTTTTT.

CDR3 region: CASSLGQGIYNEQFF. The CDR3 coding sequence is TGTGCCAGCAGCCTCGGACAGGGGATCTACAATGAGCAGTTCTTC. The chain links TRBV6-5 to TRBJ2-1; 9 bases are shared with TRBD1. This CDR3 has 15 residues. After removal of 6 bases from V and 3 bases from J, the junction contained 6 bases not matched to a gene. In germline, CDR1 is MNHEY, CDR2 SVGAGI.

The table lists this clone with a few counts. This rearrangement joins TRBV6-6 to TRBJ2-7; 7 bases are shared with TRBD2. Trimming cost V 8 bases and J 3 bases; bases outside gene matches: 1. The CDR3 length is 11 residues. CDR1 is MNHNY and CDR2 is SVGAGI in the germline V gene (reference sequence). CDR3 coding DNA: TGTGCCAGCGGGGAGGGCTACGAGCAGTACTTC. Its protein product is CASGEGYEQYF.

J is TRBJ1-1 and V is TRBV19; TRBD1 is a possible D gene (6 bases). Germline CDR1 reads LNHDA; CDR2 reads SQIVND (reference sequence). The CDR3 extends over 13 amino acids. Trimming removed 4 bases from V and 2 bases from J, with 8 bases in between. CDR3: CASSNRENTEAFF. In nucleotides, the CDR3 is TGTGCCAGTAGTAACAGGGAAAACACTGAAGCTTTCTTT.

J is TRBJ2-2 and V is TRBV7-9, with 7 bases that match TRBD1. The ends lost 7 bases at V and 3 bases at J; junction bases unmatched: 8. CDR1 SEHNR and CDR2 FQNEAQ come from the germline V gene (reference sequence). CDR3 length: 15 residues. In DNA, the CDR3 is TGTGCCAGCAAGGACAGGCCCTCGGACACCGGGGAGCTGTTTTTT. Residues: CASKDRPSDTGELFF. Variable domain in full (rest from reference TRBV7-9 and TRBJ2-2): DTGVSQNPRHKITKRGQNVTFRCDPISEHNRLYWYRQTLGQGPEFLTYFQNEAQLEKSRLLSDRFSAERPKGSFSTLEIQRTEQGDSAMYLCASKDRPSDTGELFFGEGSRLTVL.

V gene TRBV5-1 combines with J gene TRBJ1-1, with D perhaps TRBD1 (6 bases). V was pared by 5 bases and J by 6 bases, with 11 bases between. CDR1 is SGHRS and CDR2 is YFSETQ in the germline V gene. This CDR3 has 12 residues. The CDR3 DNA is TGCGCCAGCAGGGCACAGGGCCCTGAAGCTTTCTTT. Its protein product is CASRAQGPEAFF. The full variable domain, its missing parts supplied by reference TRBV5-1 and TRBJ1-1, is KAGVTQTPRYLIKTRGQQVTLSCSPISGHRSVSWYQQTPGQGLQFLFEYFSETQRNKGNFPGRFSGRQFSNSRSEMNVSTLELGDSALYLCASRAQGPEAFFGQGTRLTVV.